A selection of T cell receptor beta chains follows, all from one sample in a study of T cells in Graves' hyperthyroidism and ophthalmopathy. MiXCR, run by TCRdb on the multiplex PCR reads, gives a single entry per CDR3 protein. This sample has more than 300,000 distinct CDR3 sequences, with around 20% found just once. Material for sequencing was blood. The origin of the receptors is a man between 18 and 35 years old with Graves' ophthalmopathy. Both conserved end residues are part of each CDR3. D genes are given only for firm matches. The listing skips clone size in some rows; elsewhere it reads once, few, many or a size class.

abundance	len	j_gene	d_gene	v_gene	CDR3aa	CDR3nt
once	16	TRBJ2-3	TRBD2	TRBV5-1	CASSRLAGVGMNTQYF	TGCGCCAGCAGCAGACTAGCGGGAGTGGGCATGAATACGCAGTATTTT
many	13	TRBJ2-2	.	TRBV2	CASSETRAGELFF	TGTGCCAGCAGTGAAACTAGGGCCGGGGAGCTGTTTTTT
.	16	TRBJ1-3	.	TRBV28	CASSKSGTSSGNTIYF	TGTGCCAGCAGTAAGTCGGGCACGAGCTCTGGAAACACCATATATTTT
few	15	TRBJ2-2	TRBD1	TRBV5-6	CASSATGDFTGELFF	TGTGCCAGCAGCGCGACAGGGGATTTCACCGGGGAGCTGTTTTTT
medium-sized	11	TRBJ1-1	.	TRBV12-3/TRBV12-4	CASTPGGVAFF	TGTGCCAGCACCCCCGGCGGTGTAGCTTTCTTT
.	18	TRBJ1-2	.	TRBV3-1	CASSRNSGAMGSNYGYTF	TGTGCCAGCAGCCGGAATTCGGGGGCCATGGGAAGTAACTATGGCTACACCTTC
few	13	TRBJ1-2	.	TRBV9	CASSAAENYGYTF	TGTGCCAGCAGCGCCGCAGAGAACTATGGCTACACCTTC
many	17	TRBJ2-1	TRBD2	TRBV28	CASSSPTRGGAYNEQFF	TGTGCCAGCAGTTCCCCCACCCGGGGGGGGGCGTACAATGAGCAGTTCTTC
few	17	TRBJ1-2	.	TRBV2	CASSGPGVLTSGYGYTF	TGTGCCAGCAGTGGACCGGGAGTGCTTACATCAGGCTATGGCTACACCTTC
many	14	TRBJ2-5	.	TRBV7-2	CASSPRWAEETQYF	TGTGCCAGCAGCCCTAGATGGGCGGAAGAGACCCAGTACTTC
many	14	TRBJ1-4	.	TRBV27	CASSSRVGGEKLFF	TGTGCCAGCAGTTCGAGGGTGGGTGGTGAAAAACTGTTTTTT
medium-sized	13	TRBJ1-1	.	TRBV2	CASRDQGNTEAFF	TGTGCCAGCAGAGATCAGGGGAACACTGAAGCTTTCTTT
many	14	TRBJ2-7	.	TRBV6-1	CASSPDIQPLEQYF	TGTGCCAGCAGTCCGGACATTCAGCCCCTCGAGCAGTACTTC
.	18	TRBJ2-3	TRBD2	TRBV13	CASSSGIERGGIADTQYF	TGTGCCAGCAGCTCAGGGATCGAGCGGGGGGGAATTGCAGATACGCAGTATTTT
many	15	TRBJ2-7	.	TRBV6-1	CASSESRRSLGGQYF	TGTGCCAGCAGTGAAAGCCGGCGGTCCCTAGGGGGGCAGTACTTC
few	15	TRBJ1-3	.	TRBV3-1	CASSQAPSSGNTIYF	TGTGCCAGCAGCCAAGCGCCAAGCTCTGGAAACACCATATATTTT
many	17	TRBJ1-2	TRBD1	TRBV6-1	CASSLGQGWPQFDGYTF	TGTGCCAGCAGTTTGGGACAGGGATGGCCGCAATTTGATGGCTACACCTTC
many	16	TRBJ2-3	TRBD2	TRBV6-2/TRBV6-3	CASSTRTSGGTDTQYF	TGTGCCAGCAGTACCAGGACTAGCGGGGGTACAGATACGCAGTATTTT
many	12	TRBJ2-3	.	TRBV28	CASSSLPDTQYF	TGTGCCAGCAGTTCCCTACCAGATACGCAGTATTTT
.	15	TRBJ2-7	.	TRBV19	CASSSSRETMGEQYF	TGTGCCAGTAGTTCATCAAGGGAGACGATGGGTGAGCAGTACTTC
many	16	TRBJ2-3	.	TRBV5-1	CASSLGGEAGTDTQYF	TGCGCCAGCAGCTTGGGTGGGGAGGCTGGAACAGATACGCAGTATTTT
many	17	TRBJ1-1	.	TRBV15	CATSPPGRVHNWAEAFF	TGTGCCACCAGCCCCCCGGGAAGGGTCCACAATTGGGCTGAAGCTTTCTTT
many	15	TRBJ2-5	TRBD1	TRBV20-1	CSATRTGTGGETQYF	TGCAGTGCAACGCGTACCGGGACAGGGGGAGAGACCCAGTACTTC
.	13	TRBJ1-2	.	TRBV28	CASSGRTISGYTF	TGTGCCAGCAGTGGAAGGACTATCTCTGGCTACACCTTC
few	16	TRBJ1-1	.	TRBV29-1	CSVEGVLASRDTEAFF	TGCAGCGTTGAAGGCGTCCTAGCCTCTAGGGATACTGAAGCTTTCTTT
many	14	TRBJ1-1	.	TRBV11-2	CASTFGRLNTEAFF	TGTGCCAGCACCTTTGGACGGCTGAACACTGAAGCTTTCTTT
many	16	TRBJ1-5	.	TRBV6-1	CASSEARNRRNQPQHF	TGTGCCAGCAGTGAAGCGCGGAACCGACGCAATCAGCCCCAGCATTTT
.	15	TRBJ2-2	TRBD1	TRBV5-5	CASSITGGASGELFF	TGTGCCAGCAGCATAACAGGGGGCGCCTCCGGGGAGCTGTTTTTT
many	14	TRBJ1-1	.	TRBV5-1	CASSLEGKNTEAFF	TGCGCCAGCAGCTTGGAGGGGAAGAACACTGAAGCTTTCTTT
few	16	TRBJ2-3	TRBD1	TRBV5-1	CASSPGQGVLTDTQYF	TGCGCCAGCAGCCCTGGACAGGGGGTTTTAACAGATACGCAGTATTTT
.	16	TRBJ2-2	.	TRBV19	CASTARQGGNTGELFF	TGTGCCAGTACCGCTCGACAGGGAGGGAACACCGGGGAGCTGTTTTTT
many	15	TRBJ2-1	TRBD1	TRBV12-3/TRBV12-4	CASSQGQSSYNEQFF	TGTGCCAGCAGTCAGGGACAGAGCTCCTACAATGAGCAGTTCTTC
.	17	TRBJ2-5	.	TRBV6-5	CASSYSGGARGGETQYF	TGTGCCAGCAGTTACTCTGGAGGGGCGCGGGGCGGAGAGACCCAGTACTTC
many	13	TRBJ1-2	TRBD1	TRBV27	CASSLRPGGGYTF	TGTGCCAGCAGTTTAAGGCCAGGGGGTGGCTACACCTTC
many	12	TRBJ2-2	.	TRBV5-1	CASSLRSGELFF	TGCGCCAGCAGCTTGAGGAGCGGGGAGCTGTTTTTT
many	15	TRBJ1-6	TRBD1	TRBV2	CASSLDRQGGSPLHF	TGTGCCAGCAGCCTAGACCGACAGGGAGGTTCACCCCTCCACTTT
many	16	TRBJ2-5	.	TRBV3-1	CASSQDLETLLETQYF	TGTGCCAGCAGCCAAGACCTGGAGACACTTCTAGAGACCCAGTACTTC
few	15	TRBJ2-2	.	TRBV9	CASSVALIDTGELFF	TGTGCCAGCAGCGTAGCTCTGATAGACACCGGGGAGCTGTTTTTT
few	15	TRBJ1-3	TRBD1	TRBV27	CASRLTGTAGNTIYF	TGTGCCAGCAGGCTGACAGGGACGGCTGGAAACACCATATATTTT
.	15	TRBJ2-3	.	TRBV19	CASTSGGSAGGTQYF	TGTGCCAGTACCTCGGGGGGCTCGGCAGGTGGTACGCAGTATTTT
.	15	TRBJ1-1	.	TRBV12-3/TRBV12-4	CASSLVGDLHTEAFF	TGTGCCAGCAGTCTCGTAGGGGATCTTCACACTGAAGCTTTCTTT
once	16	TRBJ1-5	.	TRBV2	CASSESAAGISQPQHF	TGTGCCAGCAGTGAATCGGCAGCCGGGATCAGTCAGCCCCAGCATTTT
many	14	TRBJ1-5	.	TRBV6-6	CASSYSGFNQPQHF	TGTGCCAGCAGTTACTCTGGATTCAATCAGCCCCAGCATTTT
.	12	TRBJ1-4	.	TRBV20-1	CSAPTKTGKLFF	TGCAGTGCTCCGACCAAAACTGGGAAACTGTTTTTT
many	14	TRBJ2-3	.	TRBV7-3	CASKRTPLTDTQYF	TGTGCCAGCAAGAGGACTCCCCTCACAGATACGCAGTATTTT
.	14	TRBJ1-4	.	TRBV4-2	CASSQERRNEKLFF	TGTGCCAGCAGCCAAGAGCGGAGAAATGAAAAACTGTTTTTT